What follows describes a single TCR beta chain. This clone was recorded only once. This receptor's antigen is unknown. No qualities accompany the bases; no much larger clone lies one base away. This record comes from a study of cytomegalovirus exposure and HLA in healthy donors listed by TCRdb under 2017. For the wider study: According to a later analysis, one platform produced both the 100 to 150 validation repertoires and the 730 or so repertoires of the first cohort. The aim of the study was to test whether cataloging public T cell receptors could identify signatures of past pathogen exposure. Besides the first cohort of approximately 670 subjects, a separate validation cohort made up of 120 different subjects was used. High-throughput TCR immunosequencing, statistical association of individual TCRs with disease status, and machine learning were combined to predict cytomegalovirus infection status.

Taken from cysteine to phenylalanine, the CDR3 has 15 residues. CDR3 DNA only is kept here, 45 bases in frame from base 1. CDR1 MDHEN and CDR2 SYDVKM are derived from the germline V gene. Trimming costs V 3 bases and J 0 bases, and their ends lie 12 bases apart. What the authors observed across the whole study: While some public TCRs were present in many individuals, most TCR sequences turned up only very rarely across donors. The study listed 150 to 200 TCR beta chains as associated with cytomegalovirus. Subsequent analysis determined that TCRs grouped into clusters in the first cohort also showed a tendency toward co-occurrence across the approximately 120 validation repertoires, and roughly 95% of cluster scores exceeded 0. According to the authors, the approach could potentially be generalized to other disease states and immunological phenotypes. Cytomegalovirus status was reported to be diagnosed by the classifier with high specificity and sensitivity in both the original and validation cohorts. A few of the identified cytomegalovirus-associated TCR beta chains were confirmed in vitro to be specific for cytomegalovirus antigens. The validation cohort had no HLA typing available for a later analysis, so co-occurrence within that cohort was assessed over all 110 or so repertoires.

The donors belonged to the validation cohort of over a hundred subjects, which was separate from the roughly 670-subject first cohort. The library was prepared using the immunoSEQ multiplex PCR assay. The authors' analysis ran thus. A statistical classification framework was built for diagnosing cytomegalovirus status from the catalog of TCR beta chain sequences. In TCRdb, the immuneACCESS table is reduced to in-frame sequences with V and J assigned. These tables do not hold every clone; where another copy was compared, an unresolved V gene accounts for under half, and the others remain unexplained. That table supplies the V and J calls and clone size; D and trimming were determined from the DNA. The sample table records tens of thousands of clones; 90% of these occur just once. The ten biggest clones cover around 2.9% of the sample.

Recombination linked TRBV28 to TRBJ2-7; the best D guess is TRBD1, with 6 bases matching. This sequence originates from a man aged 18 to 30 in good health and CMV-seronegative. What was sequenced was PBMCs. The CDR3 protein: CASSFGAGDSYEQYF. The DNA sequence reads TGTGCCAGCAGTTTTGGGGCAGGGGACTCCTACGAGCAGTACTTC. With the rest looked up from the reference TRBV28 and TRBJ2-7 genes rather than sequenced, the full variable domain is DVKVTQSSRYLVKRTGEKVFLECVQDMDHENMFWYRQDPGLGLRLIYFSYDVKMKEKGDIPEGYSVSREKKERFSLILESASTNQTSMYLCASSFGAGDSYEQYFGPGTRLTVT.